This T cell receptor (beta chain) is from a study of regulatory T cells in long-lasting Graves disease (dated by TCRdb to about 2021). General notes on the study: Persistent Graves' disease was defined as antithyroid drug treatment for over 5 years with persistently positive TSH receptor autoantibodies. Patients with persistent Graves' disease were compared with patients with newly diagnosed Graves' disease using TCR sequencing and RNA sequencing of peripheral blood. The study was registered as a clinical trial and conducted in China. A total of approximately 35 samples underwent TCR sequencing: about 13 from persistent and approximately 20 from newly diagnosed Graves' disease patients. On average, persistent Graves' disease patients in the clinical cohort had been on antithyroid drugs for about 10 years.

From a lookup of the germline V gene, CDR1 and CDR2 are SNHLY and FYNNEI. V is cut by 4 bases and J by 4 bases, and the space between the germline ends is 13 bases. Reading from cysteine to phenylalanine, the CDR3 counts 15 amino acids. The only DNA kept is the CDR3, 45 bases in frame from the first base. Library preparation was by multiplex PCR. The sequencer listed for this sample is Illumina HiSeq 4000. To build TCR beta libraries, CDR3 regions were amplified by Arm-PCR using iRepertoire HTBI primers. Gel purification was performed on PCR products prior to sequencing. The authors' pipeline ran thus. Across samples, 60 to 80 TRBV and 14 TRBJ segments were identified and used for gene usage analysis of CDR3 amino acid clonotypes. COPE and FqMerger were used to merge the filtered high-quality paired reads into contigs. Contigs were aligned with BLAST to IMGT TRBV, TRBD and TRBJ reference genes, and CDR3 was defined per IMGT. Any clonotype with a frequency above 0.1% was classified as a highly expanded clone. Shannon entropy was used to measure repertoire diversity, and the Gini coefficient was used to measure V-J evenness. Clonotypes shared by more than one individual were considered public. TCRdb reprocessing: public reads trimmed at Q25 with fastp, clones called with MiXCR, in-frame beta chains kept. All rows with the same CDR3 protein become a single entry with the most common DNA and genes. Here the V and J calls rest on TCRdb's processing, not on the authors' analysis. Within this sample are under 450,000 distinct CDR3 sequences, with 20% to 25% of them counted one time only. The ten largest clones take up about 27% of the sample.

This specimen's time point label, per the study, means: persistent/refractory GD, antithyroid drugs over 5 years with positive TRAb. RNA was extracted from PBMCs in TRIzol for both TCR sequencing and RNA sequencing. Graves' disease was diagnosed according to American Thyroid Association guidelines. Patients were recruited from an endocrinology department in Xi'an, China. Each patient gave approximately 8.8 milliliters of peripheral blood, collected in an EDTA anticoagulant tube. Ficoll Paque Plus density gradient separation was used to isolate PBMCs, and no further T cell sorting was done. An Agilent 2100 Bioanalyzer and agarose gel were used to check RNA quality, while a NanoDrop 2000 measured RNA concentration. On this clonotype: The clone's antigen remains unknown. No base qualities exist here, and no much larger clone lies one base off it.

Broad study findings and their caveats: More public clonotypes were shared among persistent patients (around 2,600) than among newly diagnosed patients (966). Sequencing and analysis were restricted to the TCR beta chain. Preferential use of TRBV28, TRBJ1-2 and TRBJ2-5 was observed in persistent disease, whereas TRBV20-1 and TRBJ2-1 were favored in newly diagnosed disease. As a limitation, the authors acknowledged that the small sample size may reduce accuracy. Compared with newly diagnosed patients, persistent Graves' disease patients had lower TCR Shannon entropy and fewer highly expanded clones, which suggests clonal expansion. Because the primary lesion, thyroid tissue, could not be accessed, the study looked at peripheral blood alone.

The material was peripheral blood mononuclear cells (PBMCs), obtained when the disease was refractory, from a patient treated with antithyroid drugs. The receptor was derived from a female donor with Graves disease. The rearranged segments are TRBV2 and TRBJ1-4, with TRBD1 as a weak D call on 6 bases. CDR3 region: CASSVTRTDNEKLFF. The DNA sequence is TGTGCCAGCAGTGTTACGCGGACAGATAATGAAAAACTGTTTTTT.